This T cell receptor beta chain was identified during a study of blood T cell repertoires in COVID-19. Study-level background: T cells, B-cell-depleted T cells, or PBMCs supplied cDNA or gDNA.

In the study's own analysis: Using reference gene primer amplification, nucleated cell counts were estimated. Only in-frame clones appear in the TCRdb table, and some are missing; sequencing was by immunoSEQ multiplex PCR. V and J calls and clone size are as listed in that table; D and trimming were resolved from the DNA. Among approximately 180,000 clones, 80% to 90% were seen once, and the ten largest hold 9.5% to 13%. This CDR3 region has 15 residues. Germline V CDR1 and CDR2: MNHEY, SVGAGI. V lost 3 bases, J lost 9 bases, and 8 bases stayed unmatched. The TCR sequence derives from a human donor with active or convalescent COVID-19. The donor label of this sample is uncertain. This rearrangement joins TRBV6-5 to TRBJ2-1; 10 bases match TRBD2. The specimen sequenced was peripheral blood. Here the CDR3 DNA reads TGTGCCAGCAGTTATTCAGCGGGAGGGTCTGGTGAGCAGTTCTTC. Residues: CASSYSAGGSGEQFF.